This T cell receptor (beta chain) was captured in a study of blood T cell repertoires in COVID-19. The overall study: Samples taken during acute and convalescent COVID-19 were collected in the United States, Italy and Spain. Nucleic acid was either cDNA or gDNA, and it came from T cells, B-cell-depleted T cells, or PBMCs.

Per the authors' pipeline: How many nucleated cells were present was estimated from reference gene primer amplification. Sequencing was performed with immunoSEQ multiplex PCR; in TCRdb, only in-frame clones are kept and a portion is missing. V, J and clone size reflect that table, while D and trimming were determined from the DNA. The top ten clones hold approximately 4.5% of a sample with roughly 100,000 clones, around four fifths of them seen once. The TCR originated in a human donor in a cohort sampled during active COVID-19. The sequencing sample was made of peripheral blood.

The CDR3 sequence is CASSSRFNTGELFF. DNA of the CDR3: TGTGCCAGCAGTAGTCGGTTTAACACCGGGGAGCTGTTTTTT. The chain has TRBV11-2 and TRBJ2-2; D unclear. This CDR3 spans 14 amino acids. Germline V gene lookup returns CDR1 SGHAT and CDR2 FQNNGV. Trimming stripped 6 bases from V and 2 bases from J, with 10 bases between.